This T cell receptor beta chain was profiled in a study of Ad26.COV2.S vaccination and SARS-CoV-2 variants. As regards this clone: Other nucleotide sequences in the sample specify the same CDR3.

Some clones are missing from TCRdb's copy, which holds only in-frame ones; the method was immunoSEQ multiplex PCR. This sample yields 380,000 or so clones, of which about 88% are seen a single time; around 5.8% belongs to the top ten. Sample treatment: roughly 19 received Ad26.COV2.S at low or high dose, single or two shots; a few received placebo; per-sample allocation not given. Samples analyzed were those drawn on day 63 after the first vaccine or placebo injection. CDR1 and CDR2 from the germline V gene are SGHRS and YFSETQ. V was shortened by 3 bases and J by 1 base, with 7 bases between the two germline ends. This CDR3 region has 13 residues.

Material: peripheral blood, obtained in a trial of Ad26.COV2.S vaccine versus placebo. The receptor's source is a person aged 18-60 years who received the Ad26.COV2.S COVID-19 vaccine or a placebo. The chain is built from TRBV5-1 and TRBJ1-1; the D is unclear. The CDR3 region has the DNA TGCGCCAGCAGCTGGGGTCAGAACACTGAAGCTTTCTTT. Translating it yields CASSWGQNTEAFF.